This T cell receptor beta chain was obtained from a study of blood T cell repertoires in COVID-19. Overall study: Samples representing acute and convalescent COVID-19 were sourced from the United States, Italy and Spain. Sources were T cells, B-cell-depleted T cells, or PBMCs; the material itself was cDNA or gDNA.

V was clipped by 4 bases and J by 7 bases; unmatched bases: 5. This CDR3 contains 14 residues. Germline V gives CDR1 SGHRS, CDR2 YFSETQ. Original handling: Amplification of reference gene primers provided the estimated nucleated cell counts. This table comes from immunoSEQ multiplex PCR, and its TCRdb copy is limited to in-frame clones, with some not included. V and J calls and clone size come straight from that table; D and trimming were deduced from the DNA. The sample yields 99,000 or so clones, around 83% seen once. Sample: peripheral blood. The chain joins TRBV5-1 to TRBJ2-2, with TRBD1 matching over 9 bases. The receptor was derived from a woman aged 80 or over with acute or convalescent COVID-19. CDR3 DNA: TGCGCCAGCAGCCCGGGACAGGGATACGGGGAGCTGTTTTTT. This gives the protein CASSPGQGYGELFF.